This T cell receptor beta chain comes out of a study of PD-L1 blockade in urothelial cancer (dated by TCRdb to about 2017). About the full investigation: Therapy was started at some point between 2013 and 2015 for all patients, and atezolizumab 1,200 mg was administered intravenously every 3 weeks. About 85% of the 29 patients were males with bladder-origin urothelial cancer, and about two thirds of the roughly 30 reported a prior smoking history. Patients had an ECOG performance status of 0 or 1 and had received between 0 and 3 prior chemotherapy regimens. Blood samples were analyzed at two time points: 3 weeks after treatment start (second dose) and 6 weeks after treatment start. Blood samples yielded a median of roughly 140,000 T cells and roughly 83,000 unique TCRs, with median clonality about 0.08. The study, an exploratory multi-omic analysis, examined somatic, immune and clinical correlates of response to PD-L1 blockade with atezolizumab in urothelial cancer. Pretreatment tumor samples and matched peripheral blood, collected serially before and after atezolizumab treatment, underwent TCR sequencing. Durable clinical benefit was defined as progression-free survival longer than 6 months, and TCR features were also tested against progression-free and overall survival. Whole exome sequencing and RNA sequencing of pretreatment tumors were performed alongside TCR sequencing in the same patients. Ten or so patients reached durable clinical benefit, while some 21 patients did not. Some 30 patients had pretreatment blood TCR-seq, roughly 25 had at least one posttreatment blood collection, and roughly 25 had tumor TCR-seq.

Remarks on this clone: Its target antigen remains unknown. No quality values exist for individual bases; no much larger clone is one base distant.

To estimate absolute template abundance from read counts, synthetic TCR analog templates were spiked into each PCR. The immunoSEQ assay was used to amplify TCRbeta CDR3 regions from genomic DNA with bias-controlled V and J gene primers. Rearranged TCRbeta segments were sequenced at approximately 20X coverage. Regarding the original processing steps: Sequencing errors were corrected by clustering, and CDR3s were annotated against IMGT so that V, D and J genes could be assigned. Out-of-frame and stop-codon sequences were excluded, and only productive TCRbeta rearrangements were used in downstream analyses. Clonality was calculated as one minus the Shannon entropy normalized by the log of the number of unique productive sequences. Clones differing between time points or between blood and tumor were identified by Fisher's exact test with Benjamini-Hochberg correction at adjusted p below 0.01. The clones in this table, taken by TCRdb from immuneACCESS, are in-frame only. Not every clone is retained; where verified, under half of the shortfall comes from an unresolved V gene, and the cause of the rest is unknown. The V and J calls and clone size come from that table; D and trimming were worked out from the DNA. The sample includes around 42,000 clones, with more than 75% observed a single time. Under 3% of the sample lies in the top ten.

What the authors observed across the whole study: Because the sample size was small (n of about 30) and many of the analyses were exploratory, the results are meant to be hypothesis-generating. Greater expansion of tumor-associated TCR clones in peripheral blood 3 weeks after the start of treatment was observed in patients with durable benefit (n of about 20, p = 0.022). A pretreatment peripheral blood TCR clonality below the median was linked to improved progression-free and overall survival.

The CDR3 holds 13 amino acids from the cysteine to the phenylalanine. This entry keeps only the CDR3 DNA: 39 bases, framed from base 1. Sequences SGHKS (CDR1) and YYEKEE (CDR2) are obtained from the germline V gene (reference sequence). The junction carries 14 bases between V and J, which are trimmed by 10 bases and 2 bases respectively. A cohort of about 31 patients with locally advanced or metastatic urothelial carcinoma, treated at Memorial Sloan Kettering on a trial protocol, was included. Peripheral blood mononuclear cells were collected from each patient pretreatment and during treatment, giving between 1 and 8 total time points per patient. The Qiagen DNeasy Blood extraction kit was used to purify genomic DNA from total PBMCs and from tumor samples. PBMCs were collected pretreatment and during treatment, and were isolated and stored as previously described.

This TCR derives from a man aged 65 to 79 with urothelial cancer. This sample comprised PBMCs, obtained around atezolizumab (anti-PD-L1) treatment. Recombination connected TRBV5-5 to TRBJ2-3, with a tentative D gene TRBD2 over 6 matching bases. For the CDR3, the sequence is CASQLAFTDTQYF. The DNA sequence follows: TGTGCCTCCCAACTAGCTTTCACAGATACGCAGTATTTT.